This record concerns one T cell receptor beta chain sequence. Its antigen remains unknown. The data were obtained in a study of T cells after yellow fever vaccination. Overall study: Some fractions had low cell numbers, and these were prepared with SMART-Seq v4 Ultra Low Input.

TCRdb recomputed calls from the 5' RACE reads with MiXCR, one row per CDR3 protein. The sample has a few hundred thousand distinct CDR3 sequences; 8.7% are singletons. The CDR3 runs to 14 residues. Germline trimming cut 3 bases from V and 8 bases from J; bases unmatched to any gene: 6. Study-level points and caveats: A weaker secondary response peaked on day 5, the primary on day 15.

The sequencing here drew on CD4+ T cells sorted from PBMCs, taken 5 days after the yellow fever booster vaccination. The V call is TRBV12-3 or TRBV12-4, the J call TRBJ1-5; 8 nucleotides match TRBD1. The receptor was isolated from a man aged 18 to 29 who received the YFV17D yellow fever vaccine. In nucleotides, the CDR3 is TGTGCCAGCAGTTTGGACAGGGCGCTTAAGCCCCAGCATTTT. It encodes CASSLDRALKPQHF.